This TCR beta chain was recovered during a study of patients and donors after allogeneic stem cell transplantation. This clonotype was picked up many times. Germline V gene data show CDR1 as DFQATT and CDR2 as SNEGSKA (reference sequence). The CDR3 loop spans 15 amino acids. The V end was cut by 3 bases, the J end by 2 bases, with 15 bases between. One entry per CDR3 protein results from TCRdb running MiXCR on the RT-PCR reads. The sample has 40,000 to 45,000 distinct CDR3 sequences; about 31% are singletons. Source material: blood, either unsorted or a sorted T cell fraction (not recorded which). This clonotype originated in a human donor who was either an allogeneic HSCT recipient or a stem cell or donor lymphocyte infusion donor (not recorded which). It is not recorded whose cells these are; they may come from a transplant donor. The chain has TRBV20-1 and TRBJ2-3, with D perhaps matching TRBD2 (5 bases). The CDR3 is CSASTLANYTDTQYF. The CDR3 bases are TGCAGTGCTAGTACCCTAGCCAATTACACAGATACGCAGTATTTT.